The TCR beta chain described here comes from a study of blood T cell repertoires in COVID-19. This CDR3 comprises 13 residues. Between the trimmed V and J ends, which lost 1 base and 9 bases, there was a span of 10 bases. Germline-derived CDR1 and CDR2 are SGHTA and FQGNSA. The cohort comprised adults aged about 18 to 89 years residing in 20 to 30 US areas. Generated by immunoSEQ multiplex PCR, the TCRdb table keeps only in-frame clones and is missing some. The sample shows about 370,000 clones, 80% to 90% of them seen only once. The sequence was obtained from a man aged 18 to 35 who had recovered from COVID-19. The chain couples TRBV7-2 to TRBJ2-1; perhaps TRBD1 as D (5 bases). The material sequenced was PBMCs or T cells enriched from blood (not recorded which). The chain's CDR3 is CASSLGGGVEQFF. Here the CDR3 DNA reads TGTGCCAGCAGCTTAGGGGGCGGAGTTGAGCAGTTCTTC.